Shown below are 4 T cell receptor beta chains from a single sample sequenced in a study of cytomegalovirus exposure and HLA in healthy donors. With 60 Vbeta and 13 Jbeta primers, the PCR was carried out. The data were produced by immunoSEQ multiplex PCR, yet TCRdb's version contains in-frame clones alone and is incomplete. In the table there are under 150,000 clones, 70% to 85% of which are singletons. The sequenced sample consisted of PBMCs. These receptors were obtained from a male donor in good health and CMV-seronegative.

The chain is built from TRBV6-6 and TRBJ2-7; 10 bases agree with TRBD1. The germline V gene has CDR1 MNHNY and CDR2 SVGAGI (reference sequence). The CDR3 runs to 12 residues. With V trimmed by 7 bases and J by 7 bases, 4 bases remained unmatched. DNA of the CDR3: TGTGCCAGCATGGGACAGGGGCGAGAGCAGTACTTC. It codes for CASMGQGREQYF.

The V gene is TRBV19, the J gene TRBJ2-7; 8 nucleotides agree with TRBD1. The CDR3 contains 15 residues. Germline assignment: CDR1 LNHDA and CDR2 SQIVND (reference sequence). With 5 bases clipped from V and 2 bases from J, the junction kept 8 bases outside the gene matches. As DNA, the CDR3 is TGTGCCAGTAGTTTCGGGACAGGCCGTACCTACGAGCAGTACTTC. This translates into CASSFGTGRTYEQYF.

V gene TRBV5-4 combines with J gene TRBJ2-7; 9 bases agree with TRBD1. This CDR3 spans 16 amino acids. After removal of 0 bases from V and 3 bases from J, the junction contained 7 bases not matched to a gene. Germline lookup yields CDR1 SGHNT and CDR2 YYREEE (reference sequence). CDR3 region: CASSLAVRGQGYEQYF. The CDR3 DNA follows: TGTGCCAGCAGCTTGGCCGTAAGGGGACAGGGCTACGAGCAGTACTTC.

CDR3 DNA: TGTGCCAGCAGCGTAGTTCTGGAGGGCCTGTTCAATGAGCAGTTCTTC. The encoded protein is CASSVVLEGLFNEQFF. The chain employs TRBV9 and TRBJ2-1; TRBD2 might be the D (6 bases). V lost 0 bases and J 6 bases, leaving 16 bases between the germline ends. The germline V gene has CDR1 SGDLS and CDR2 YYNGEE. This CDR3 has 16 residues.